A single sample is the source of the 4 T cell receptor beta chains below, sequenced in a study of blood T cell repertoires in COVID-19. Sequenced by immunoSEQ multiplex PCR; TCRdb stores in-frame clones only, minus some. The table lists about 100,000 clones, about 89% of them singletons. The sample taken for sequencing was peripheral blood. The origin of the receptors is a man between 60 and 70 years old with acute or convalescent COVID-19.

This chain's CDR3 is CASSQTGGQHLWRSGGYTF. The CDR3, as DNA: TGTGCCAGCAGTCAGACAGGGGGACAACACCTGTGGAGGTCGGGAGGCTACACCTTC. The chain links TRBV28 to TRBJ1-2, with 9 bases fitting TRBD1. The CDR3 extends over 19 amino acids. CDR1 and CDR2 from the germline V gene are MDHEN and SYDVKM. V trimming: 5 bases; J trimming: 8 bases; junction bases outside the gene matches: 24.

The genes are TRBV24-1 and TRBJ1-2; 8 bases are shared with TRBD1. Losses at the gene ends were 3 bases for V and 4 bases for J; bases not matched to a gene: 12. Germline CDR1 KGHDR, CDR2 SFDVKD. The CDR3 is 17 residues long. The CDR3 loop reads CATSDVHSSQGAYGYTF. For the CDR3, the DNA is TGTGCCACCAGTGATGTCCACTCGTCGCAGGGGGCCTATGGCTACACCTTC.

This sequence joins TRBV27 and TRBJ1-2; 8 bases line up with TRBD1. Germline CDR1 and CDR2: MNHEY and SMNVEV (reference sequence). The CDR3 extends over 16 amino acids. J lost 8 bases, V lost 4 bases, and 15 bases had no gene match. The CDR3 nucleotides read TGTGCCAGCAGTTATGAGGACAGGGCGGACCTAGAGGGCTACACCTTC. Protein sequence: CASSYEDRADLEGYTF.

The chain recombines TRBV11-2 with TRBJ1-6; the match to TRBD1 covers 9 bases. V gave up 5 bases and J gave up 7 bases; unmatched junction bases: 6. The CDR3 loop spans 15 amino acids. Looked up from germline, CDR1 is SGHAT and CDR2 is FQNNGV. CDR3 coding DNA: TGTGCCAGCAGCCAACTGACAGGGGGAAATTCACCCCTCCACTTT. Encoded protein: CASSQLTGGNSPLHF.